This TCR beta chain was sequenced for a study of CD8+ T cells in alopecia areata. Treatment specified: oral pan-JAK inhibitor, 5-10 mg twice daily. Note on this clone: Other DNA sequences in this specimen translate into the identical CDR3.

Sequencing relied on a cDNA template that was reverse transcribed from extracted RNA. TCRdb keeps only in-frame clones here, not all; method: immunoSEQ multiplex PCR. There are around 200,000 clones in the sample; around 60% occur only once, and approximately 12% lies in the top ten. Germline CDR1 reads SGDLS; CDR2 reads YYNGEE. The CDR3 loop spans 13 amino acids. Trimming pared 0 bases from V and 0 bases from J, leaving 2 bases between. Here the sequenced sample was CD8+ T cells sorted from blood, taken at week 24, from a patient treated with tofacitinib. The rearrangement links TRBV9 to TRBJ2-3; D is unclear. This TCR derives from a human donor with alopecia areata. The CDR3 protein is CASSVVSTDTQYF. In DNA, the CDR3 is TGTGCCAGCAGCGTAGTTAGCACAGATACGCAGTATTTT.